This TCR beta chain was profiled in a study of T cell responses to AZD1222 COVID-19 vaccine. The assay was immunoSEQ multiplex PCR, and TCRdb's table has in-frame clones only and misses some. The sample shows roughly 110,000 clones, 90% of them seen only once. Germline V CDR1 and CDR2: SGHRS, YFSETQ. The CDR3 has 14 residues. After removal of 3 bases from V and 7 bases from J, the junction contained 7 bases not matched to a gene. This chain connects TRBV5-1 to TRBJ1-5; TRBD1 matches 7 bases. The receptor comes from an adult in good health. Sequencing was performed on peripheral blood, taken on day 0 of AZD1222 vaccination. The CDR3 nucleotides read TGCGCCAGCAGCTCAGGGGGGGCCGGGCAGCCCCAGCATTTT. Its translation: CASSSGGAGQPQHF.